The rows below give T cell receptor beta chains drawn from one sample of a study of T cells after yellow fever vaccination. TCRdb independently ran MiXCR on the 5' RACE reads; one entry per CDR3 protein. In the table there are nearly 350,000 distinct CDR3 sequences, roughly 8.6% of which are singletons. Material: PBMCs, obtained roughly seven weeks after the first yellow fever vaccination. The source is a man between 18 and 35 years old who received the YFV17D yellow fever vaccine. The CDR3 runs from the conserved cysteine through the conserved F or W. The order of the fields is D gene, clone size, J gene, V gene, CDR3 protein, CDR3 DNA. D genes are given only for firm matches. Not all rows give a size; the values are once, few, many and, for expanded clones, a class.

. . TRBJ2-1 TRBV20-1 CSARGTASVNEQFF TGCAGTGCTAGAGGGACGGCCTCCGTGAATGAGCAGTTCTTC
. few TRBJ1-5 TRBV6-2/TRBV6-3 CATNRVNQPQHF TGTGCCACCAACAGGGTCAATCAGCCCCAGCATTTT
. . TRBJ1-5 TRBV4-3 CASSQDPGNQPQHF TGCGCCAGCAGCCAAGATCCCGGCAATCAGCCCCAGCATTTT
TRBD1 few TRBJ1-6 TRBV7-2 CASSRDRGAYNSPLHF TGTGCCAGCAGCCGGGACAGGGGAGCTTATAATTCACCCCTCCACTTT
TRBD1 few TRBJ2-7 TRBV6-5 CASSWGTGAYEQYF TGTGCCAGCAGTTGGGGGACAGGGGCCTACGAGCAGTACTTC
. few TRBJ1-1 TRBV5-1 CASNFDSLMNTEAFF TGCGCCAGCAACTTTGACAGCCTCATGAACACTGAAGCTTTCTTT
. few TRBJ2-1 TRBV7-9 CASSSVRQAPNEQFF TGTGCCAGCAGCTCAGTCCGGCAGGCACCGAATGAGCAGTTCTTC
TRBD1 few TRBJ2-2 TRBV14 CASSQDRGHTGELFF TGTGCCAGCAGCCAAGACAGGGGGCACACCGGGGAGCTGTTTTTT
TRBD2 few TRBJ2-3 TRBV10-3 CAIRPGGGADTQYF TGTGCCATCCGCCCGGGGGGGGGGGCAGATACGCAGTATTTT
TRBD2 few TRBJ2-1 TRBV4-3 CASSQDGLAGSNEQFF TGCGCCAGCAGCCAAGATGGACTAGCGGGGAGCAATGAGCAGTTCTTC
TRBD2 many TRBJ2-5 TRBV29-1 CSVEALSSGLGQYF TGCAGCGTTGAAGCGTTGTCTAGCGGGCTGGGCCAGTACTTC
TRBD2 . TRBJ2-3 TRBV7-2 CASSLVSGASTDTQYF TGTGCCAGCAGCTTAGTTAGCGGGGCGTCCACAGATACGCAGTATTTT
TRBD1 few TRBJ2-7 TRBV4-3 CASSQADRGAYEQYF TGCGCCAGCAGCCAAGCGGACAGGGGGGCCTACGAGCAGTACTTC
TRBD2 few TRBJ2-7 TRBV12-3/TRBV12-4 CASSRYSGDSYEQYF TGTGCCAGCAGTAGGTATAGCGGGGACTCCTACGAGCAGTACTTC
. many TRBJ2-3 TRBV11-3 CASSVGGTDTQYF TGTGCCAGCAGCGTTGGAGGCACAGATACGCAGTATTTT
. few TRBJ2-1 TRBV3-1 CASSQEWGYNEQFF TGTGCCAGCAGCCAAGAGTGGGGCTACAATGAGCAGTTCTTC
. few TRBJ1-4 TRBV27 CASSLSRGSHEKLFF TGTGCCAGCAGTTTATCTCGCGGCTCCCATGAAAAACTGTTTTTT
. few TRBJ2-3 TRBV3-1 CASSHYSGDTQYF TGTGCCAGCAGCCATTACTCGGGGGATACGCAGTATTTT
. many TRBJ1-1 TRBV12-3/TRBV12-4 CASSSRWGDTEAFF TGTGCCAGCAGTTCCAGGTGGGGAGACACTGAAGCTTTCTTT
. few TRBJ1-5 TRBV7-2 CASSLEGNDQPQHF TGTGCCAGCAGCTTAGAGGGTAACGATCAGCCCCAGCATTTT
TRBD2 many TRBJ2-3 TRBV5-1 CASSWGLAGADTQYF TGCGCCAGCAGCTGGGGACTAGCGGGGGCAGATACGCAGTATTTT
. few TRBJ2-7 TRBV21-1 CASSPTVSYEQYF TGTGCCAGCAGCCCTACAGTTTCCTACGAGCAGTACTTC
TRBD1 . TRBJ1-6 TRBV28 CASSPGSGGNSPLHF TGTGCCAGCAGCCCCGGCTCAGGGGGGAATTCACCCCTCCACTTT
. . TRBJ2-3 TRBV7-2 CASSRASRDTQYF TGTGCCAGCAGCCGAGCTTCTAGAGATACGCAGTATTTT
. few TRBJ1-4 TRBV19 CASMGGGASTNEKLFF TGTGCCAGTATGGGAGGAGGGGCTTCAACTAATGAAAAACTGTTTTTT
. . TRBJ1-4 TRBV10-3 CAISESGGEKLFF TGTGCCATCAGTGAGTCGGGGGGTGAAAAACTGTTTTTT
TRBD2 few TRBJ2-1 TRBV11-2 CASSQWTSGGSSYNEQFF TGTGCCAGCAGCCAATGGACTAGCGGGGGAAGCTCCTACAATGAGCAGTTCTTC
. . TRBJ1-5 TRBV27 CASSLTGERRPQHF TGTGCCAGCAGTTTGACGGGAGAAAGGAGGCCCCAGCATTTT
TRBD2 . TRBJ2-3 TRBV9 CASSAAAGGHTDTQYF TGTGCCAGCAGCGCCGCAGCGGGGGGGCACACAGATACGCAGTATTTT
TRBD1 few TRBJ1-5 TRBV12-3/TRBV12-4 CASRQNVGQGVEPQHF TGTGCCAGCAGACAAAATGTGGGACAGGGGGTAGAGCCCCAGCATTTT
TRBD1 . TRBJ1-2 TRBV28 CASSLRQGEGYTF TGTGCCAGCAGTTTAAGACAGGGGGAAGGCTACACCTTC
. . TRBJ2-4 TRBV18 CASSLTPVDIQYF TGTGCCAGCTCTTTGACTCCCGTGGACATTCAGTACTTC
TRBD1 few TRBJ2-7 TRBV7-2 CASSLTGSSSYEQYF TGTGCCAGCAGCTTGACAGGGTCTTCCTCCTACGAGCAGTACTTC
TRBD1 . TRBJ1-1 TRBV7-2 CASSISRTGGSEAFF TGTGCCAGCAGCATTTCGAGGACAGGGGGGTCTGAAGCTTTCTTT
TRBD2 . TRBJ2-1 TRBV18 CASSPNWIGGVSYNEQFF TGTGCCAGCTCACCAAATTGGATTGGGGGGGTCTCCTACAATGAGCAGTTCTTC
TRBD2 few TRBJ2-1 TRBV7-9 CASETSGAYNEQFF TGTGCCAGCGAGACTAGCGGGGCTTACAATGAGCAGTTCTTC
. few TRBJ1-3 TRBV6-5 CASSSGPYSGNTIYF TGTGCCAGCAGTTCGGGGCCATACTCTGGAAACACCATATATTTT
TRBD2 . TRBJ2-3 TRBV3-1 CASSFGTRNTQYF TGTGCCAGCAGCTTCGGGACTAGAAATACGCAGTATTTT
. few TRBJ1-1 TRBV20-1 CSGTPNTEAFF TGCAGTGGGACACCGAACACTGAAGCTTTCTTT
TRBD1 few TRBJ2-1 TRBV5-1 CASSAGTGSDEQFF TGCGCCAGCAGCGCGGGGACAGGGAGCGATGAGCAGTTCTTC
. . TRBJ2-7 TRBV7-2 CASSLVLGLEQYF TGTGCCAGCAGCTTAGTTCTCGGATTAGAGCAGTACTTC
TRBD1 few TRBJ2-5 TRBV12-3/TRBV12-4 CASSLGGQGAGETQYF TGTGCCAGCAGTTTAGGCGGACAGGGGGCAGGGGAGACCCAGTACTTC
. . TRBJ2-7 TRBV7-2 CASSLESGPSYEQYF TGTGCCAGCAGCTTAGAATCAGGGCCCTCCTACGAGCAGTACTTC
TRBD1 . TRBJ2-7 TRBV3-1 CASSGTGTGAEQYF TGTGCCAGCAGCGGGACCGGGACAGGGGCCGAGCAGTACTTC
. many TRBJ2-3 TRBV7-2 CASTLGGGAPSTDTQYF TGTGCCAGCACTTTAGGAGGGGGCGCTCCTTCCACAGATACGCAGTATTTT
. few TRBJ1-1 TRBV19 CASSIRDRLNTEAFF TGTGCCAGTAGTATACGCGACAGATTGAACACTGAAGCTTTCTTT
. . TRBJ2-2 TRBV3-1 CASSQERGYTGELFF TGTGCCAGCAGCCAAGAGCGGGGATACACCGGGGAGCTGTTTTTT
. few TRBJ2-7 TRBV5-4 CASSLGVANYEQYF TGTGCCAGCAGCTTGGGTGTCGCAAACTACGAGCAGTACTTC
. . TRBJ2-1 TRBV3-1 CASTQGVVSISSYNEQFF TGTGCCAGCACCCAGGGCGTCGTGTCGATAAGCTCCTACAATGAGCAGTTCTTC
. few TRBJ2-3 TRBV27 CASSLLSGSADTQYF TGTGCCAGCAGCCTCCTTAGCGGTTCAGCAGATACGCAGTATTTT
TRBD2 . TRBJ2-2 TRBV7-9 CASSVGLKTGELFF TGTGCCAGCAGCGTGGGACTAAAGACCGGGGAGCTGTTTTTT
TRBD1 . TRBJ1-6 TRBV5-1 CASSSGTGVDSPLHF TGCGCCAGCAGCTCGGGGACAGGGGTTGATTCACCCCTCCACTTT